This section outlines one TCR beta chain sequence together with its context. Its antigen is as yet unknown. The CDR3 has 16 amino acids. CDR1 and CDR2 (germline): SGHDN, FVKESK. Between the trimmed V and J ends, which lost 4 bases and 2 bases, there was a span of 17 bases. This sample was taken from a study of T cell responses to AZD1222 COVID-19 vaccine. Overall study results and limits: Only a handful of AZD1222 recipients, roughly six in all, had baseline seropositivity. Sampling that yielded the repertoires occurred only after the peak T cell response. Reports say nearly half of spike-specific TCRs go after unmutated variant regions.

Sequenced by immunoSEQ multiplex PCR; TCRdb stores in-frame clones only, minus some. The sample carries about 99,000 clones, 85% to 90% recorded once. The clonotype originates from an adult in good health. This sequence joins TRBV14 and TRBJ1-2; tentative D call: TRBD1 (6 bases). Here the sequenced sample was peripheral blood, taken on day 0 of AZD1222 vaccination. The CDR3: CASSPGVNTGNYGYTF. The CDR3 nucleotides read TGTGCCAGCAGCCCGGGGGTTAATACAGGGAACTATGGCTACACCTTC.